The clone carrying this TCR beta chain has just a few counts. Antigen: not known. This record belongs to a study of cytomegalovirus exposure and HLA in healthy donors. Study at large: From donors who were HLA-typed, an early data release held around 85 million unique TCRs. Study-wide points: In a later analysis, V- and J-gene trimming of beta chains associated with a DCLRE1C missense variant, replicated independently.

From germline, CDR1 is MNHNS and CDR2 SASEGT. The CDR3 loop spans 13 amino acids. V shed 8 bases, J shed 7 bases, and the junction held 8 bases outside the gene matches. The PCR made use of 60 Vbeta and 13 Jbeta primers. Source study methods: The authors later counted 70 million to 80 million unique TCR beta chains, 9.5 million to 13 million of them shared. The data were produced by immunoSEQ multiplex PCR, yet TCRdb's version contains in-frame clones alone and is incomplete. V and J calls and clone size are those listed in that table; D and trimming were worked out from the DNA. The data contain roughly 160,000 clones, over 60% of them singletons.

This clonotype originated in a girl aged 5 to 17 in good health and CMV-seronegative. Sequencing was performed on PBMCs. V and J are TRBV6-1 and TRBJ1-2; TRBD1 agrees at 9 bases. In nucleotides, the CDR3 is TGTGCCAGCGACTGGGACAGGGACATTGGCTACACCTTC. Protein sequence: CASDWDRDIGYTF.